A single sample is the source of the 32 T cell receptor beta chains below, sequenced in a study of T cells in Graves' hyperthyroidism and ophthalmopathy. Using RNA transcripts as the source, TCR beta CDR3 regions were amplified. Researchers ran a first-round RT-PCR on the TCR CDR3 using the HTBI primer set. TCRdb fed the multiplex PCR reads into MiXCR, producing one record per CDR3 protein. The sample has 500,000 to 800,000 distinct CDR3 sequences, about 14% seen once. Sequencing was carried out using blood. These receptors were obtained from a woman aged 50 to 60 with Graves' ophthalmopathy.

This clonotype came up many times. The V call is TRBV10-3, the J call TRBJ1-1; 7 bases align to TRBD1. The CDR3 sequence is 15 residues long. The J segment lost 3 bases and the V segment lost 3 bases, leaving 7 bases of the junction unmatched. CDR1 is ENHRY, CDR2 SYGVKD, per germline. The CDR3 region has the DNA TGTGCCATCAGTGATAGACAGGGAGGATACACTGAAGCTTTCTTT. It encodes CAISDRQGGYTEAFF.

The table lists this clonotype with many counts. The chain has TRBV2 and TRBJ1-1; possibly TRBD1 for D (6 bases). CDR1 is SNHLY, CDR2 FYNNEI, per germline. There are 11 residues in the CDR3. V was shortened by 7 bases and J by 9 bases, with 12 bases between the two germline ends. The CDR3 reads CASNPGHKAFF. The CDR3 DNA reads as TGTGCCAGCAATCCGGGACACAAAGCTTTCTTT.

The chain links TRBV6-5 to TRBJ1-4, with TRBD1 matching 12 bases. Losses at the gene ends were 2 bases for V and 8 bases for J; bases not matched to a gene: 15. Germline CDR1 reads MNHEY; CDR2 reads SVGAGI. This CDR3 contains 19 residues. CDR3 sequence (DNA): TGTGCCAGCAGTTACCAAGCGGGACAGGGGGCCCCCATTAGGGAAAAACTGTTTTTT. The encoded protein is CASSYQAGQGAPIREKLFF.

This clonotype was counted between two and nine times. The chain joins TRBV7-9 to TRBJ2-1, with 13 bases matching TRBD2. Trimming took 4 bases from V and 8 from J; bases not matched to a gene: 17. The CDR3 spans 19 residues. Germline CDR1 and CDR2: SEHNR and FQNEAQ (reference sequence). In DNA, the CDR3 is TGTGCCAGCAGCTCCCGGACTAGCGGGAGTAACGGGGTTTTATATGAGCAGTTCTTC. This gives the protein CASSSRTSGSNGVLYEQFF.

This clonotype was found a few times. The chain combines TRBV7-2 with TRBJ2-6; D may match TRBD1 or TRBD2 (5 bases each). V lost 1 base and J lost 0, with 19 bases in between. Germline CDR1 SGHTA, CDR2 FQGNSA. The CDR3 loop spans 20 amino acids. The CDR3 sequence: CASSLEGRIILTSGANVLTF. The CDR3 DNA sequence: TGTGCCAGCAGCTTAGAGGGGAGAATCATTCTTACCTCTGGGGCCAACGTCCTGACTTTC.

This clonotype showed up many times. The V call is TRBV20-1, the J call TRBJ2-3; TRBD2 matches at 9 bases. Germline V gene data show CDR1 as DFQATT and CDR2 as SNEGSKA (reference sequence). The CDR3 extends over 16 amino acids. J gave up 6 bases and V 1 base, and 11 bases lay outside the gene matches. As DNA, the CDR3 is TGCAGTGCTAGAGTTCCTAGCGGGGACCCTGTGGATACGCAGTATTTT. Amino acids: CSARVPSGDPVDTQYF.

This clonotype has a handful of counts. The gene calls are TRBV7-6 and TRBJ2-7; tentative D call: TRBD1 (5 bases). This CDR3 comprises 14 residues. The V gene lost 3 bases and the J gene lost 3 bases, with 12 bases spanning the gap. Germline values: CDR1 SGHVS, CDR2 FNYEAQ. The CDR3 sequence: CASSLSDRLYEQYF. In DNA, the CDR3 is TGTGCCAGCAGCTTGAGTGACAGACTCTACGAGCAGTACTTC.

This clonotype was detected a few times. J is TRBJ2-4 and V is TRBV27, with D possibly TRBD1 on 6 matching bases. Looked up from germline, CDR1 is MNHEY and CDR2 is SMNVEV (reference sequence). This CDR3 region has 15 residues. V gave up 4 bases and J gave up 6 bases, with 16 bases separating them. CDR3 region: CASSSLGGRRNIQYF. In DNA form, the CDR3 reads TGTGCCAGCAGTTCCCTAGGGGGTAGGCGAAACATTCAGTACTTC.

This clonotype has a count of ten or more. This chain uses TRBV6-5 with TRBJ1-4; no reliable D call. Trimming shortened V by 2 bases and J by 6 bases, and 16 bases separated the two germline ends. CDR1 is MNHEY, CDR2 SVGAGI, per germline. This CDR3 comprises 16 residues. The CDR3 coding sequence is TGTGCCAGCAGTTACGCCCCCGGGCAGTGGGATGAAAAACTGTTTTTT. Translation: CASSYAPGQWDEKLFF.

The chain recombines TRBV7-9 with TRBJ2-2; 8 nucleotides line up with TRBD1. The CDR3 sequence is 18 residues long. V shed 1 base, J shed 6 bases, and the junction held 13 bases outside the gene matches. Per germline, CDR1 SEHNR and CDR2 FQNEAQ (reference sequence). The CDR3 spells CASSLDGAYPRGPGELFF. CDR3 nucleotide sequence: TGTGCCAGCAGCTTAGATGGGGCTTACCCCAGGGGGCCCGGGGAGCTGTTTTTT.

This chain joins TRBV20-1 and TRBJ2-7; 8 bases fit TRBD2. From germline, CDR1 is DFQATT and CDR2 SNEGSKA (reference sequence). The CDR3 is 14 amino acids. Trimming at V came to 6 bases and at J to 2 bases, leaving 9 bases not matched to a gene. The CDR3 region is CSAQKAGEAYEQYF. Written as DNA, the CDR3 is TGCAGTGCCCAGAAAGCGGGAGAGGCCTACGAGCAGTACTTC.

At least ten counts were recorded for this clonotype. V is TRBV12-3 or TRBV12-4 and J is TRBJ2-1; D is possibly TRBD2 (5 bases). This CDR3 is 15 amino acids long. With 5 bases removed from V and 7 bases from J, the gap between germline ends came to 18 bases. CDR3: CASSPLGGLENEQFF. As DNA, the CDR3 is TGTGCCAGCAGTCCTCTAGGAGGCCTAGAGAATGAGCAGTTCTTC.

This clonotype occurred a few times. The chain recombines TRBV7-6 with TRBJ2-2; a possible D gene is TRBD2 (6 bases). V gave up 0 bases and J gave up 1 base, with 15 bases separating them. The V gene's germline CDR1 is SGHVS and CDR2 FNYEAQ. The CDR3 extends over 18 amino acids. The DNA for the CDR3 is TGTGCCAGCAGCTTAGCGGTAGGAGGGTTGGGGAACACCGGGGAGCTGTTTTTT. It yields the protein CASSLAVGGLGNTGELFF. The full variable domain, with the rest looked up from reference TRBV7-6 and TRBJ2-2, is GAGVSQSPRYKVTKRGQDVALRCDPISGHVSLYWYRQALGQGPEFLTYFNYEAQQDKSGLPNDRFSAERPEGSISTLTIQRTEQRDSAMYRCASSLAVGGLGNTGELFFGEGSRLTVL.

This clonotype has at least ten counts. J is TRBJ1-5 and V is TRBV6-1, with D maybe TRBD1 (5 bases). Germline lookup yields CDR1 MNHNS and CDR2 SASEGT. The CDR3 is 15 residues long. Trimming removed 7 bases from V and 0 bases from J, with 13 bases in between. This CDR3 is CASTGTDYSNQPQHF. The CDR3 DNA follows: TGTGCCAGCACGGGGACGGATTATAGCAATCAGCCCCAGCATTTT.

This clonotype has only a few counts. V gene TRBV12-3 or TRBV12-4 combines with J gene TRBJ2-2; TRBD2 is a possible D gene (5 bases). V lost 6 bases to trimming and J lost 5 bases, with 19 bases between them. The CDR3 runs to 16 residues. CDR3 in amino acids: CASSQTPPAATGELFF. For the CDR3, the DNA is TGTGCCAGCAGCCAAACCCCCCCAGCGGCAACCGGGGAGCTGTTTTTT.

The chain has TRBV7-3 and TRBJ2-1, with no clear D. Looked up from germline, CDR1 is SGHTA and CDR2 is FQGTGA. Deletions cut 1 base from V and 3 bases from J, with 10 bases between. The CDR3 spans 15 residues. The CDR3 DNA sequence: TGTGCCAGCAGCTTAAGCGGAGCAGTCTACAATGAGCAGTTCTTC. Translating it yields CASSLSGAVYNEQFF.

This clonotype occurred many times. The rearrangement joins TRBV27 to TRBJ2-7; weak D call: TRBD1 (6 bases). Germline V lookup: CDR1 MNHEY, CDR2 SMNVEV (reference sequence). The CDR3 loop spans 15 amino acids. V dropped 5 bases and J dropped 7 bases, with 21 bases sitting between them. CDR3 sequence (DNA): TGTGCCAGCAGTCGAGGGACAACCCTACGGTCGGAGCAGTACTTC. Its protein product is CASSRGTTLRSEQYF.

This clonotype appeared many times. This rearrangement joins TRBV28 to TRBJ1-3, with D possibly being TRBD1 (5 bases). V was trimmed by 6 bases and J by 10 bases, leaving 22 bases between them. Germline CDR1 and CDR2: MDHEN and SYDVKM. The CDR3 has 15 amino acids. This CDR3 reads CASSPTGPHRGTIYF. Here the CDR3 DNA reads TGTGCCAGCAGCCCCACGGGGCCACATCGGGGGACCATATATTTT.

In this sample, this clonotype turned up many times. This rearrangement joins TRBV20-1 to TRBJ2-3, with 10 nucleotides matching TRBD2. The CDR3 has 15 residues. Germline loops: CDR1 DFQATT, CDR2 SNEGSKA (reference sequence). The V segment lost 3 bases and the J segment 5 bases; nucleotides outside the gene matches: 8. The CDR3 loop is CSASGSSGREDTQYF. The CDR3, as DNA: TGCAGTGCTAGTGGGTCTAGCGGGAGAGAAGATACGCAGTATTTT.

This clonotype was detected many times. The V call is TRBV28, the J call TRBJ2-1, with D possibly being TRBD1 or TRBD2 (5 bases each). The CDR3 runs to 14 residues. Trimming took 9 bases from V and 5 from J, leaving 17 bases between them. The V gene's germline CDR1 is MDHEN and CDR2 SYDVKM. CDR3 coding DNA: TGTGCCAGTAAGACCGGGACCCACGACAATGAGCAGTTCTTC. Amino acid sequence: CASKTGTHDNEQFF.

In this sample, this clonotype turned up many times. This sequence joins TRBV30 and TRBJ2-1; 11 nucleotides match TRBD2. The CDR3 contains 13 residues. The V gene's germline CDR1 is GTSNPN and CDR2 SVGIG (reference sequence). V lost 4 bases, J lost 7 bases, and 3 bases stayed unmatched. The CDR3: CAWTSGRKNEQFF. DNA for the CDR3: TGTGCCTGGACTAGCGGGAGGAAAAATGAGCAGTTCTTC.

The chain combines TRBV6-1 with TRBJ1-1; D is unresolved. The CDR3 extends over 15 amino acids. Germline assignment: CDR1 MNHNS and CDR2 SASEGT. The V and J ends lost 1 base and 1 base respectively, with 10 bases between them. In DNA form, the CDR3 reads TGTGCCAGCAGTGAAGTCTTGGGCACGAACACTGAAGCTTTCTTT. It yields the protein CASSEVLGTNTEAFF.

The genes are TRBV19 and TRBJ1-1; D may be TRBD1 (5 bases). From germline, CDR1 is LNHDA and CDR2 SQIVND (reference sequence). Trimming took off 5 bases at V and 1 base at J, with 17 bases between the two ends. The CDR3 is 16 amino acids. The CDR3 nucleotides are TGTGCCAGTAGTCTGAACCCTACAGGTTCGAACACTGAAGCTTTCTTT. Protein product: CASSLNPTGSNTEAFF.

The sample holds a few counts of this clonotype. V and J are TRBV29-1 and TRBJ1-1; D is unclear. The germline V gene has CDR1 SQVTM and CDR2 ANQGSEA. With 7 bases removed from V and 0 bases from J, the gap between germline ends came to 12 bases. The CDR3 runs 13 residues. CDR3 DNA: TGCAGCGGTTCAGGTCACATGAACACTGAAGCTTTCTTT. Amino acid sequence: CSGSGHMNTEAFF.

This clonotype has at least ten counts. The chain uses TRBV27 and TRBJ1-4, with a tentative D call TRBD1 (5 bases). The CDR3 has 14 amino acids. The V end lost 3 bases, the J end lost 8 bases, and 13 bases lay between the germline ends. Germline CDR1 MNHEY, CDR2 SMNVEV (reference sequence). CDR3 coding DNA: TGTGCCAGCAGTTTTTGGGGGGGTGACGAAAAACTGTTTTTT. Translating gives CASSFWGGDEKLFF.

The genes are TRBV11-2 and TRBJ2-3; weak D call: TRBD1 (6 bases). This CDR3 comprises 18 residues. Germline loops: CDR1 SGHAT, CDR2 FQNNGV. V lost 8 bases, J lost 2 bases, and 26 bases lay in between. Here the CDR3 reads CASGTCRSRGRDTDTQYF. The CDR3 bases are TGTGCCAGCGGAACATGCCGGAGCAGGGGTCGGGACACAGATACGCAGTATTTT.

This clonotype was seen ten or more times. V gene TRBV7-2 combines with J gene TRBJ1-2, with D possibly TRBD1 on 5 matching bases. This CDR3 has 13 residues. CDR1 and CDR2 (germline): SGHTA, FQGNSA. The V gene lost 4 bases and the J gene lost 4 bases, with 10 bases spanning the gap. CDR3 protein: CASSSGHGYGYTF. The CDR3 nucleotides read TGTGCCAGCAGCTCAGGACACGGCTATGGCTACACCTTC.

This clonotype was detected many times. The chain uses TRBV24-1 and TRBJ2-5, with 10 nucleotides matching TRBD2. The germline V gene encodes CDR1 KGHDR and CDR2 SFDVKD. Trimming cost V 3 bases and J 4 bases; bases outside gene matches: 7. This CDR3 region has 16 residues. The CDR3 region has the DNA TGTGCCACCAGTGATCCTATAGCGGGAGGAGCAGAGACCCAGTACTTC. It codes for CATSDPIAGGAETQYF.

This clonotype was counted between two and nine times. This chain connects TRBV20-1 to TRBJ1-5, with D hard to call. The germline V gene encodes CDR1 DFQATT and CDR2 SNEGSKA (reference sequence). The CDR3 extends over 11 amino acids. The CDR3 loop is CNAKRRQPQHF. For the CDR3, the DNA is TGCAACGCGAAACGGCGTCAGCCCCAGCATTTT.

This clonotype was picked up many times. The genes are TRBV29-1 and TRBJ2-1, with 7 bases lining up with TRBD2. The germline CDR1 and CDR2 sequences are SQVTM and ANQGSEA. The CDR3 is 17 residues long. The ends lost 1 base at V and 0 bases at J; junction bases unmatched: 9. CDR3 residues: CSVEVALAASSYNEQFF. The CDR3 region has the DNA TGCAGCGTTGAAGTCGCTCTAGCGGCGAGCTCCTACAATGAGCAGTTCTTC.

The V gene is TRBV9, the J gene TRBJ2-7; D tentatively reads TRBD1 or TRBD2 (5 bases each). From germline, CDR1 is SGDLS and CDR2 YYNGEE. The germline V and J ends were trimmed by 0 bases and 7 bases, with 17 bases remaining between them. This CDR3 has 15 residues. For the CDR3, the DNA is TGTGCCAGCAGCGTAGGCCGGGGCGATGGCGGGGAGCAGTACTTC. Translation: CASSVGRGDGGEQYF.

This clonotype was detected only a few times. This chain links TRBV18 with TRBJ2-7; possible D gene TRBD2, 5 bases. Trimming took 3 bases from V and 3 from J, leaving 15 bases between them. Germline V gene sequence: CDR1 KGHSH, CDR2 LQKENI. The CDR3 sequence is 15 residues long. The CDR3 is CASSPKPGSNYEQYF. In DNA form, the CDR3 reads TGTGCCAGCTCACCGAAACCGGGATCCAACTACGAGCAGTACTTC.